The text below deals with one T cell receptor (beta chain). Study processing details: Reference gene primer amplification gave estimated nucleated cell counts. The protocol was immunoSEQ multiplex PCR, while the TCRdb copy is restricted to in-frame clones and leaves out a portion. From that table come the V and J calls and clone size; the DNA was used to work out D and trimming. The data hold roughly 200,000 clones, with about 88% observed a single time. The record originates from a study of blood T cell repertoires in COVID-19. Study context: Acute and convalescent COVID-19 samples came from the United States, Italy and Spain.

The TCR comes from a man aged 40-50 years with active or convalescent COVID-19. The specimen sequenced was peripheral blood.

For the CDR3, the DNA is TGCAGCGTTGCATGGGACACTCGCACAGATACGCAGTATTTT. Its protein product is CSVAWDTRTDTQYF. This chain links TRBV29-1 with TRBJ2-3, with D possibly matching TRBD1 (6 bases). CDR1 and CDR2 (germline): SQVTM, ANQGSEA. The CDR3 is made up of 14 amino acids. V was cut by 4 bases and J by 1 base, with 12 bases left in between.